The source of this TCR beta chain is a study of pediatric ulcerative colitis. Broader study findings: Compared with controls, ulcerative colitis showed greater blood-rectum clone sharing.

Worth noting for this clone: Its antigen is unknown.

The rectum was sampled with one to two pinch biopsies at colonoscopy. Controls had colonoscopy for suspected IBD, with normal endoscopy and no IBD the following year. The assay was run at survey level. This table comes from immunoSEQ multiplex PCR, and its TCRdb copy is limited to in-frame clones, with some not included. There are 15,000 or so clones in the sample; roughly four fifths occur only once, and 4% to 5% lies in the top ten. Germline assignment: CDR1 KGHSH and CDR2 LQKENI. This CDR3 region has 18 residues. With 6 bases removed from V and 1 base from J, the gap between germline ends came to 24 bases.

The sequenced sample was gut tissue. The clonotype originates from a boy aged 5 to 17 who was a control in a study of pediatric ulcerative colitis. This chain links TRBV18 with TRBJ1-1; D is unresolved. CDR3 sequence: CASSQLGPRFRRNTEAFF. CDR3 bases: TGTGCCAGCTCCCAACTTGGCCCGAGGTTTCGGAGGAACACTGAAGCTTTCTTT.